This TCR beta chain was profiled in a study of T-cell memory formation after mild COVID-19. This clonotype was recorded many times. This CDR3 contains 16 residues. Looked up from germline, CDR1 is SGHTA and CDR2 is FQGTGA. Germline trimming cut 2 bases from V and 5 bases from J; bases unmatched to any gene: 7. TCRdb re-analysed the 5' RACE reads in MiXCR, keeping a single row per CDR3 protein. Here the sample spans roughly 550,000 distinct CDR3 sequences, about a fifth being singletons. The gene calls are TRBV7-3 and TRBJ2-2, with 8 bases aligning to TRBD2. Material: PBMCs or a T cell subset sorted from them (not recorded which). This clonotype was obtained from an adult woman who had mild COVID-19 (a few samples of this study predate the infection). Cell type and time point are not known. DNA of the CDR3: TGTGCCAGCAGCTTATTCCCAGCGGGAGTTACCGGGGAGCTGTTTTTT. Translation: CASSLFPAGVTGELFF.